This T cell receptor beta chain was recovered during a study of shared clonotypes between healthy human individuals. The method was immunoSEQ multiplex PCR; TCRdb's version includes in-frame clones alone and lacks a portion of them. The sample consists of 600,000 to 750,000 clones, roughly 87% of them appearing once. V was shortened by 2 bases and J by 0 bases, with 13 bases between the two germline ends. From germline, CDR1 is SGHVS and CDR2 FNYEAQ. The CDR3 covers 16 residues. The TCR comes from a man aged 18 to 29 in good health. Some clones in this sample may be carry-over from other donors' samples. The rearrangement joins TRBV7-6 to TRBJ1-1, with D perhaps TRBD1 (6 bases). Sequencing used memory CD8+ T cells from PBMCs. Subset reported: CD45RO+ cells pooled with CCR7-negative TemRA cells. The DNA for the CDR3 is TGTGCCAGCAGCTTACCGACAGGTGGGATGAACACTGAAGCTTTCTTT. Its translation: CASSLPTGGMNTEAFF.